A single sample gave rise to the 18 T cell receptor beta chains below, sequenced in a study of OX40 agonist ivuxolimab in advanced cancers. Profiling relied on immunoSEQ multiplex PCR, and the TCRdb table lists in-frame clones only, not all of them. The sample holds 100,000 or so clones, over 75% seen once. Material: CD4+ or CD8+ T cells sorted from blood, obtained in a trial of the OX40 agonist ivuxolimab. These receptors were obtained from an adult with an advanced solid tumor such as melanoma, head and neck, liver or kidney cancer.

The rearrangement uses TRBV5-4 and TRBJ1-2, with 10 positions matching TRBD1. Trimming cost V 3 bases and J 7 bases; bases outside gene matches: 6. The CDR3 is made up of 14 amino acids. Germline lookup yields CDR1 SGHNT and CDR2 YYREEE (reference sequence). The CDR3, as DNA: TGTGCCAGCAGCTGGGGGACAGGGGAGGGTGGCTACACCTTC. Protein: CASSWGTGEGGYTF.

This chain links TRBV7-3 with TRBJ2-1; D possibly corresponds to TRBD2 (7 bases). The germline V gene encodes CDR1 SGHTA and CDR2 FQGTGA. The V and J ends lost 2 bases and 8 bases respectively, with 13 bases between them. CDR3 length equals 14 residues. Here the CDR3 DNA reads TGTGCCAGCAGCTTACAGAGGGGGGGCGATGAGCAGTTCTTC. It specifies CASSLQRGGDEQFF.

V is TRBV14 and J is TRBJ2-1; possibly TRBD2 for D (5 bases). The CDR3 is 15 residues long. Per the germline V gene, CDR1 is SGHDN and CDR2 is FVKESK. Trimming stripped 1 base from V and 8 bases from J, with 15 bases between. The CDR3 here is CASSQVEFPADEQFF. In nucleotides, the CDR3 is TGTGCCAGCAGCCAAGTAGAGTTTCCAGCGGATGAGCAGTTCTTC.

CDR3 region: CAWSVQGFEQFF. CDR3 in DNA: TGTGCCTGGAGTGTGCAGGGGTTTGAGCAGTTCTTC. The chain uses TRBV30 and TRBJ2-1; D perhaps matches TRBD1 (6 bases). Trimming removed 0 bases from V and 9 bases from J, with 9 bases in between. CDR3 length equals 12 residues. Germline assignment: CDR1 GTSNPN and CDR2 SVGIG (reference sequence). Based on the CDR3 plus reference TRBV30 and TRBJ2-1, the full variable domain is SQTIHQWPATLVQPVGSPLSLECTVEGTSNPNLYWYRQAAGRGLQLLFYSVGIGQISSEVPQNLSASRPQDRQFILSSKKLLLSDSGFYLCAWSVQGFEQFFGPGTRLTVL.

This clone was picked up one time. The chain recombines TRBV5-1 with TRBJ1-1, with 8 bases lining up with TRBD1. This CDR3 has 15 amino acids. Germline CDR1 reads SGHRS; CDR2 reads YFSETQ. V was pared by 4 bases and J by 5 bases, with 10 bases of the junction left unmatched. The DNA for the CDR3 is TGCGCCAGCAGCGTGGAGACAGGGGTGTTGACTGAAGCTTTCTTT. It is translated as CASSVETGVLTEAFF.

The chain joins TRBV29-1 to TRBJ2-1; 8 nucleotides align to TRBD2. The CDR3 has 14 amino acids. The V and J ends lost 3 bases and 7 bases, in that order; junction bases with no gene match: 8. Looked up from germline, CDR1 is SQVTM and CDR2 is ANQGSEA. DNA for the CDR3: TGCAGCGTTGAGGACTTAGCGGGATCTAATGAGCAGTTCTTC. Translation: CSVEDLAGSNEQFF.

The CDR3 reads CASRTDMNTEAFF. The CDR3 nucleotides are TGTGCCAGCAGGACAGATATGAACACTGAAGCTTTCTTT. V usage is TRBV28 and J usage is TRBJ1-1; weak D call: TRBD1 (5 bases). Germline loops: CDR1 MDHEN, CDR2 SYDVKM. The ends were cut back, 6 bases at V and 0 bases at J, with 8 bases in the middle. The CDR3 is 13 amino acids.

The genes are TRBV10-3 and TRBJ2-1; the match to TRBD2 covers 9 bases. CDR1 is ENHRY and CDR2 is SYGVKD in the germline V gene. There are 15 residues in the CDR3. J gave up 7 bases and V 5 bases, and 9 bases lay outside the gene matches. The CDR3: CAISTIAGVGNEQFF. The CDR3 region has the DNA TGTGCCATCAGTACCATAGCGGGAGTGGGGAATGAGCAGTTCTTC.

The CDR3 sequence is CASTPTAGTGDTQYF. CDR3 DNA: TGTGCCAGCACCCCGACGGCGGGGACAGGGGATACGCAGTATTTT. The V and J genes are TRBV28 and TRBJ2-3, with 9 nucleotides matching TRBD1. Per the germline V gene, CDR1 is MDHEN and CDR2 is SYDVKM. V was pared by 7 bases and J by 6 bases, with 11 bases of the junction left unmatched. The CDR3 extends over 15 amino acids.

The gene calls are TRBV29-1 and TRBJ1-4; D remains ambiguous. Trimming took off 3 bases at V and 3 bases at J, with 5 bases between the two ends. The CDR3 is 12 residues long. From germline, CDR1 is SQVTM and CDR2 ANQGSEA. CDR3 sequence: CSVEQANEKLFF. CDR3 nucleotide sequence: TGCAGCGTTGAGCAGGCTAATGAAAAACTGTTTTTT. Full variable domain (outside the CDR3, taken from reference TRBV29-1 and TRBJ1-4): SAVISQKPSRDICQRGTSLTIQCQVDSQVTMMFWYRQQPGQSLTLIATANQGSEATYESGFVIDKFPISRPNLTFSTLTVSNMSPEDSSIYLCSVEQANEKLFFGSGTQLSVL.

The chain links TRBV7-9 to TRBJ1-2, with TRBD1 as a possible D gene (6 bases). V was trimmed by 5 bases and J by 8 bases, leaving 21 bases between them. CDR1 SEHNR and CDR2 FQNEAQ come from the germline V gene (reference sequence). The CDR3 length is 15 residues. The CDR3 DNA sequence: TGTGCCAGCAGCCCACCCGGGGGCAGGGGATACGGCTACACCTTC. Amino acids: CASSPPGGRGYGYTF.

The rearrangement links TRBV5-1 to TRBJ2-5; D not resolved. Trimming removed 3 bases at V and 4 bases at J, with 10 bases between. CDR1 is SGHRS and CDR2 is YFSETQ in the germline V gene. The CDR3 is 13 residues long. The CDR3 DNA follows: TGCGCCAGCAGCTCCACCTTAGGAGAGACCCAGTACTTC. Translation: CASSSTLGETQYF.

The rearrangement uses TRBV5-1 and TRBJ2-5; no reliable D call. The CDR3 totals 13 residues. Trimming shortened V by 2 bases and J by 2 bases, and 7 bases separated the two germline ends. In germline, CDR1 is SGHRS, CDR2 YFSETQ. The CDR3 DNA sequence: TGCGCCAGCAGCTTCGGGCAGCAAGAGACCCAGTACTTC. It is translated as CASSFGQQETQYF.

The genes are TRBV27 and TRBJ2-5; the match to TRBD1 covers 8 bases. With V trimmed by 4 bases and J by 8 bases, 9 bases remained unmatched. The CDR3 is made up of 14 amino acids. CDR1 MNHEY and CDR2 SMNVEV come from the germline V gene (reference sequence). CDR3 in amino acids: CASSSSDRGITQYF. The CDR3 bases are TGTGCCAGCAGTTCCTCCGACAGGGGCATAACCCAGTACTTC.

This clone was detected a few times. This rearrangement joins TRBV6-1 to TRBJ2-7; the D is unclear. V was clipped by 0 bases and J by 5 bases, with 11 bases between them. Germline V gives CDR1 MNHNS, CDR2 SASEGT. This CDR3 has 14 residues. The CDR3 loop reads CASSEAATANEQYF. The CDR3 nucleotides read TGTGCCAGCAGTGAAGCGGCTACAGCGAACGAGCAGTACTTC.

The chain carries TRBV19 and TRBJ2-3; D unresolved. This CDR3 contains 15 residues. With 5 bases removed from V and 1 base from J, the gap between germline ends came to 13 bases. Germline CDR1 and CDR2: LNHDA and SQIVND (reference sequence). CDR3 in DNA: TGTGCCAGTAGTTCTCTGGGGTCGGGCACAGATACGCAGTATTTT. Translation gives CASSSLGSGTDTQYF.

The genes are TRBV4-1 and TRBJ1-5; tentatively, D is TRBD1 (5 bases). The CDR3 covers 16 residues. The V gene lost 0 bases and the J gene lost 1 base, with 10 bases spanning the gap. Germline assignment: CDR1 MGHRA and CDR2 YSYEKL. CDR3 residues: CASSQDAGLSNQPQHF. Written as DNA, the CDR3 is TGCGCCAGCAGCCAAGATGCGGGGCTCAGCAATCAGCCCCAGCATTTT.

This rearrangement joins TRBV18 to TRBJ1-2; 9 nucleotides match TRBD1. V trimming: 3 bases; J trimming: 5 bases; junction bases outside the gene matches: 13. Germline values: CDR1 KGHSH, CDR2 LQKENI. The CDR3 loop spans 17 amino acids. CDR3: CASSPVASKTGGYGYTF. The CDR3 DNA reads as TGTGCCAGCTCACCCGTAGCCTCAAAGACAGGGGGATATGGCTACACCTTC. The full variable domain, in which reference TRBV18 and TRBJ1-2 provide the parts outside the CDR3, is NAGVMQNPRHLVRRRGQEARLRCSPMKGHSHVYWYRQLPEEGLKFMVYLQKENIIDESGMPKERFSAEFPKEGPSILRIQQVVRGDSAAYFCASSPVASKTGGYGYTFGSGTRLTVV.